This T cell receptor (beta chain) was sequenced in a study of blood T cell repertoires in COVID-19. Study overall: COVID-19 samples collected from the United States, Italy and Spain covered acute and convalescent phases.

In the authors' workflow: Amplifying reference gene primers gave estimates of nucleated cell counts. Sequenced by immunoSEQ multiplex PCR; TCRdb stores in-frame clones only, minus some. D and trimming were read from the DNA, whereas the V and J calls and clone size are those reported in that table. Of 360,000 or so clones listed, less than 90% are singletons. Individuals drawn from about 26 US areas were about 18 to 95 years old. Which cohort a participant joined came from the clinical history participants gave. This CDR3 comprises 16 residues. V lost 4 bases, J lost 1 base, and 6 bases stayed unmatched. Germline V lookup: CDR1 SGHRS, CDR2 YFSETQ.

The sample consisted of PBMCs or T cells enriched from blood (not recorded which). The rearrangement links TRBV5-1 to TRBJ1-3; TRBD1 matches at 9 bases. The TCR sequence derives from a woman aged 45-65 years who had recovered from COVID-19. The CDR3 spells CASSVDRGFSGNTIYF. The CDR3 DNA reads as TGCGCCAGCAGCGTAGACAGGGGGTTTTCTGGAAACACCATATATTTT.